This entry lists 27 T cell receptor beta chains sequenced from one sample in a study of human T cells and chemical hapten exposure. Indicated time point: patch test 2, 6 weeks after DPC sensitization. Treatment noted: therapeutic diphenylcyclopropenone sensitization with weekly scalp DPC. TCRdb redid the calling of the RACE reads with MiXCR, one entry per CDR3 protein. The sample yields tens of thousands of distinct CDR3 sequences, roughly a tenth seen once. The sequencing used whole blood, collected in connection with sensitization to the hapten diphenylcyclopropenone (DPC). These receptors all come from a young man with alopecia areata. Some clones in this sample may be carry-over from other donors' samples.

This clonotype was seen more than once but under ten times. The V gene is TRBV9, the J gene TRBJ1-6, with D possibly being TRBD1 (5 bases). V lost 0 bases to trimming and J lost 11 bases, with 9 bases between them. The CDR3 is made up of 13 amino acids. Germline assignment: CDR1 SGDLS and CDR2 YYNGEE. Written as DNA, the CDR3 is TGTGCCAGCAGCGTAGCAGGGTTACCACCCCTCCACTTT. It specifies CASSVAGLPPLHF.

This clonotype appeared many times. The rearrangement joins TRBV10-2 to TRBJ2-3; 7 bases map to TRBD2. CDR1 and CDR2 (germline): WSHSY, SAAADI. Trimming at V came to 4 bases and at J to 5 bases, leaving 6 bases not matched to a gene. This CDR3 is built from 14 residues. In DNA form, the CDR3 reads TGCGCCAGCAGTGGGCTAGCGGTTCAAGATACGCAGTATTTT. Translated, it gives CASSGLAVQDTQYF.

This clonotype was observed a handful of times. DNA of the CDR3: TGTGCCAGTAGTATAGATTGGGGGACAGGGGTTCATGAGCAGTTCTTC. As protein: CASSIDWGTGVHEQFF. The chain is built from TRBV19 and TRBJ2-1; TRBD1 agrees at 10 bases. V lost 0 bases to trimming and J lost 8 bases; unmatched junction nucleotides: 7. The CDR3 is 16 amino acids. Germline CDR1 and CDR2: LNHDA and SQIVND (reference sequence).

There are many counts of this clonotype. The CDR3 sequence is CSYRTGTSGSGDTQYF. CDR3 in DNA: TGCAGTTACCGTACCGGGACTAGCGGGAGTGGGGATACGCAGTATTTT. The V gene is TRBV20-1, the J gene TRBJ2-3; 14 bases line up with TRBD2. Germline CDR1 reads DFQATT; CDR2 reads SNEGSKA (reference sequence). CDR3 length: 16 amino acids. Germline trimming cut 8 bases from V and 6 bases from J; bases unmatched to any gene: 13.

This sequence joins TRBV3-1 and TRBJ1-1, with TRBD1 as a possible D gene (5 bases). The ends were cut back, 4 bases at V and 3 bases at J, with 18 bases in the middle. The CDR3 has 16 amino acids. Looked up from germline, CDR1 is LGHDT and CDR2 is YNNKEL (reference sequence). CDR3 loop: CASSLRSGGGDTEAFF. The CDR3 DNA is TGTGCCAGCAGCCTCCGGTCTGGGGGTGGGGACACTGAAGCTTTCTTT. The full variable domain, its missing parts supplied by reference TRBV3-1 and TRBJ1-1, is DTAVSQTPKYLVTQMGNDKSIKCEQNLGHDTMYWYKQDSKKFLKIMFSYNNKELIINETVPNRFSPKSPDKAHLNLHINSLELGDSAVYFCASSLRSGGGDTEAFFGQGTRLTVV.

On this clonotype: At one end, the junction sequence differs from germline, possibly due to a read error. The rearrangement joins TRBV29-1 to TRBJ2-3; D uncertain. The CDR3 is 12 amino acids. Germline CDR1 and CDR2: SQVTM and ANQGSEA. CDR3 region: CSLDLTSDTQYF. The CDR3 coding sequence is TGCAGCCTTGACCTTACCAGTGATACGCAGTATTTT.

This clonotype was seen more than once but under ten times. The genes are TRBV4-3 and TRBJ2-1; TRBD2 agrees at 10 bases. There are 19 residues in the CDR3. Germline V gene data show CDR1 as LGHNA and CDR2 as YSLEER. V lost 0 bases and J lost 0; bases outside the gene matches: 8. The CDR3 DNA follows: TGCGCCAGCAGCCAAGATGCTAGCGGGGGCGTCAGCTCCTACAATGAGCAGTTCTTC. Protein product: CASSQDASGGVSSYNEQFF.

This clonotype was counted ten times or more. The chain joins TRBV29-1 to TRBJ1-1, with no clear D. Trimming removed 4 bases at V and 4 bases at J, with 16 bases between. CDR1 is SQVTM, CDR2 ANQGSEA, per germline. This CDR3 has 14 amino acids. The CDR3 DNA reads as TGCAGCGTTGTCGGCGATTCGGAAGGCACTGAAGCTTTCTTT. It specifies CSVVGDSEGTEAFF.

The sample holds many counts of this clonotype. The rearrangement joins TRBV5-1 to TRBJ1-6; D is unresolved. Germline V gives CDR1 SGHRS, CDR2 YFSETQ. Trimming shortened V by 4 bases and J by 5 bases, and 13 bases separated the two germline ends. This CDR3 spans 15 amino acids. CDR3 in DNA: TGCGCCAGCAGCGTAAACCAGCGGGATAATTCACCCCTCCACTTT. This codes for CASSVNQRDNSPLHF. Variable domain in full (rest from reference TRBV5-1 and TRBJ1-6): KAGVTQTPRYLIKTRGQQVTLSCSPISGHRSVSWYQQTPGQGLQFLFEYFSETQRNKGNFPGRFSGRQFSNSRSEMNVSTLELGDSALYLCASSVNQRDNSPLHFGNGTRLTVT.

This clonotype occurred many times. CDR3 loop: CASRGETYSYNEQFF. The CDR3 nucleotides read TGTGCCAGCAGGGGGGAGACATACTCCTACAATGAGCAGTTCTTC. The gene calls are TRBV7-8 and TRBJ2-1, with D possibly called TRBD1 or TRBD2 (5 bases each). The germline V gene encodes CDR1 SGHVS and CDR2 FQNEAQ. The CDR3 is 15 residues long. Trimming stripped 6 bases from V and 0 bases from J, with 12 bases between.

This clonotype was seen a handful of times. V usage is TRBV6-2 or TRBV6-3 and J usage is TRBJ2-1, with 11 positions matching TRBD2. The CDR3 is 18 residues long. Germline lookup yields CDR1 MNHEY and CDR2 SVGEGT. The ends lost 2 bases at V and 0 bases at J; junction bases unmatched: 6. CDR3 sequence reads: CASSYPTTSGSSYNEQFF. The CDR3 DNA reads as TGTGCCAGCAGTTACCCTACTACTAGCGGGAGCTCCTACAATGAGCAGTTCTTC.

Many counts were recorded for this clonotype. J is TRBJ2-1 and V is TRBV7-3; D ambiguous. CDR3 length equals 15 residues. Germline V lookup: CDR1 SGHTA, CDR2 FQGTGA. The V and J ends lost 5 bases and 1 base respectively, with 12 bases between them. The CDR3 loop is CASSPHDSSYNEQFF. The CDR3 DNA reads TGTGCCAGCAGCCCGCACGATTCTTCCTACAATGAGCAGTTCTTC.

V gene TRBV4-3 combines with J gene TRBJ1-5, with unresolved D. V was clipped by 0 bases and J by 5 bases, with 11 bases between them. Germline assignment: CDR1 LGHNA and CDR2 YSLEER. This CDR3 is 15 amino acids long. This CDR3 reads CASSQDSMGDQPQHF. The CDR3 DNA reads TGCGCCAGCAGCCAAGATTCCATGGGCGATCAGCCCCAGCATTTT.

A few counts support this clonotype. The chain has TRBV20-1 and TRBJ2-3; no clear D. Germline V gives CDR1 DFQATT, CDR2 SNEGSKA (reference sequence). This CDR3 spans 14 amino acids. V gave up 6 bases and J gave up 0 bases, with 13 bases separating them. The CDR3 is CSAAREPSTDTQYF. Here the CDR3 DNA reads TGCAGTGCCGCCAGAGAGCCGAGCACAGATACGCAGTATTTT.

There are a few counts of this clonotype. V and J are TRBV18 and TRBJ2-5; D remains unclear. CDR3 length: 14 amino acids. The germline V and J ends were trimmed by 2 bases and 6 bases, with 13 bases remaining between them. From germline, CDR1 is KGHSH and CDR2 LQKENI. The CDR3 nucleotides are TGTGCCAGCTCACCAACGAGCGACCCTAAGACCCAGTACTTC. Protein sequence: CASSPTSDPKTQYF. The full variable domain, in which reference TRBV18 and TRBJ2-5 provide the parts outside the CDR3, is NAGVMQNPRHLVRRRGQEARLRCSPMKGHSHVYWYRQLPEEGLKFMVYLQKENIIDESGMPKERFSAEFPKEGPSILRIQQVVRGDSAAYFCASSPTSDPKTQYFGPGTRLLVL.

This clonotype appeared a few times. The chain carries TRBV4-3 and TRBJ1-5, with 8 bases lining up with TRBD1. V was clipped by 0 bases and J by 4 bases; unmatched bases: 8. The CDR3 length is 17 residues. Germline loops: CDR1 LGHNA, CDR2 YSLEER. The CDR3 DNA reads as TGCGCCAGCAGCCAAGATTTGCCAGGGGGCGCGAATCAGCCCCAGCATTTT. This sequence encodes CASSQDLPGGANQPQHF.

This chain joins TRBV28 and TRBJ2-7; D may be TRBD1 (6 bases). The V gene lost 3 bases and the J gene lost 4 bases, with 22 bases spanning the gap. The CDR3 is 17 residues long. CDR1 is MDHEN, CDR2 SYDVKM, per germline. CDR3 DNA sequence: TGTGCCAGCAGTTTCACGGACAGACCCTCAGGCTCTTACGAGCAGTACTTC. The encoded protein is CASSFTDRPSGSYEQYF.

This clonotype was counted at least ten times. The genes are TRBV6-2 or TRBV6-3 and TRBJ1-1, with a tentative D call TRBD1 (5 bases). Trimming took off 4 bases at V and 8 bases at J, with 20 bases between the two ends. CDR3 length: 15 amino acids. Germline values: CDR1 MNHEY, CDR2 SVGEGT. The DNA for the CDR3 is TGTGCCAGCAGTTGGGCTACCGGGACCCCCCCAGAAGCTTTCTTT. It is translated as CASSWATGTPPEAFF.

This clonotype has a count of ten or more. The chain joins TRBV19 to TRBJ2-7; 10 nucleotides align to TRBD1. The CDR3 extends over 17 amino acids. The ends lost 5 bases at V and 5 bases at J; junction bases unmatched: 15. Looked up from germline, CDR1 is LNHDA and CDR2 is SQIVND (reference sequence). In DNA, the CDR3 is TGTGCCAGTAGTTCCGGGACAGGGGCGATAGGGGCTAACGAGCAGTACTTC. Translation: CASSSGTGAIGANEQYF.

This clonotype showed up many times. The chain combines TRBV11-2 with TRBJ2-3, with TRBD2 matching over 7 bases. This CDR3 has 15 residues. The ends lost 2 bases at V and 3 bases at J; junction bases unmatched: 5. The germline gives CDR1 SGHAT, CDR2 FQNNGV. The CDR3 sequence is CASSLSGMGTDTQYF. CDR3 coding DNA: TGTGCCAGCAGCTTAAGCGGGATGGGAACAGATACGCAGTATTTT.

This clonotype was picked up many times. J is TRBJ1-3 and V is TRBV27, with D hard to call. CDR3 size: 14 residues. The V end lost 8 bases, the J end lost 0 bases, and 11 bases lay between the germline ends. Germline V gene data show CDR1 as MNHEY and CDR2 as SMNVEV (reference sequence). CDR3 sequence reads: CASWAGRSGNTIYF. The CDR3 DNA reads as TGTGCCAGCTGGGCCGGCCGCTCTGGAAACACCATATATTTT.

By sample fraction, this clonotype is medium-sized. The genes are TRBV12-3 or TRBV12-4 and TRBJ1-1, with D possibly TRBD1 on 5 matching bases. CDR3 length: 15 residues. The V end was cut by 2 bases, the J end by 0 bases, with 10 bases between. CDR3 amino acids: CASSLWGSMNTEAFF. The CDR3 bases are TGTGCCAGCAGTTTATGGGGCAGCATGAACACTGAAGCTTTCTTT.

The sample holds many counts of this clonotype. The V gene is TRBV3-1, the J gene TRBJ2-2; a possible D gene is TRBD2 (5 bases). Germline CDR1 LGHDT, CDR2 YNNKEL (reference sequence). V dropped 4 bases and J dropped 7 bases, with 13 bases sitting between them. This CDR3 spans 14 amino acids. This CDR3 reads CASSRRSVSGELFF. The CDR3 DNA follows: TGTGCCAGCAGCCGGAGGTCAGTTAGCGGGGAGCTGTTTTTT. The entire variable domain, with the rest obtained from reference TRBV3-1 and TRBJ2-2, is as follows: DTAVSQTPKYLVTQMGNDKSIKCEQNLGHDTMYWYKQDSKKFLKIMFSYNNKELIINETVPNRFSPKSPDKAHLNLHINSLELGDSAVYFCASSRRSVSGELFFGEGSRLTVL.

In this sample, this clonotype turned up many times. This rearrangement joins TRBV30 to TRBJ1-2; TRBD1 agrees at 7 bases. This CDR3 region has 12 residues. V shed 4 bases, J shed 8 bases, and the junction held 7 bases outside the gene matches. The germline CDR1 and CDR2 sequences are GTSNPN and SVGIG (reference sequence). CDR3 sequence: CAWKGASPGYTF. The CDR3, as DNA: TGTGCCTGGAAGGGGGCGAGCCCCGGCTACACCTTC.

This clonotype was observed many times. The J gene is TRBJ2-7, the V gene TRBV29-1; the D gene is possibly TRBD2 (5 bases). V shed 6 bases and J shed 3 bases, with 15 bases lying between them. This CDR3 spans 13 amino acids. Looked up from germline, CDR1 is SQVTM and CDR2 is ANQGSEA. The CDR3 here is CSVVLDGVYEQYF. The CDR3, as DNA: TGCAGCGTAGTACTAGATGGGGTCTACGAGCAGTACTTC.

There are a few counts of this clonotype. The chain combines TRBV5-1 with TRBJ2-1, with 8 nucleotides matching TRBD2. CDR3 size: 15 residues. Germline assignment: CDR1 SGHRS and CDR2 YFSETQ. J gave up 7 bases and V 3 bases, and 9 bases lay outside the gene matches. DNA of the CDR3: TGCGCCAGCAGCTCAGCGGGGGCAATCGTTAATGAGCAGTTCTTC. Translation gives CASSSAGAIVNEQFF. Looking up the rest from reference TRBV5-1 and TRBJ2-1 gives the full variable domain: KAGVTQTPRYLIKTRGQQVTLSCSPISGHRSVSWYQQTPGQGLQFLFEYFSETQRNKGNFPGRFSGRQFSNSRSEMNVSTLELGDSALYLCASSSAGAIVNEQFFGPGTRLTVL.

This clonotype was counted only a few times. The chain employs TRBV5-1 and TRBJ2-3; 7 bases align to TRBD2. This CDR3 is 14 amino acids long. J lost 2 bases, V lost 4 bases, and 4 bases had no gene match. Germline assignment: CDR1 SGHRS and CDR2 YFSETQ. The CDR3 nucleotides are TGCGCCAGCAGCGCGGGACTAAACACAGATACGCAGTATTTT. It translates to CASSAGLNTDTQYF.